This TCR beta chain emerged from a study of T cells in Graves' hyperthyroidism and ophthalmopathy. This clonotype was seen many times. It was RNA transcripts that yielded the amplified TCR beta CDR3 regions. HTBI primers were the set used in a first-round RT-PCR of the TCR CDR3. Each CDR3 protein gets one entry after TCRdb re-called the multiplex PCR reads with MiXCR. In the table there are more than 500,000 distinct CDR3 sequences, about 15% of which are singletons. The CDR3 has 18 residues. V was pared by 5 bases and J by 2 bases, with 21 bases between. The germline CDR1 and CDR2 sequences are SGHTA and FQGTGA.

This clonotype originated in a woman aged 40 to 50 with Graves' ophthalmopathy. V usage is TRBV7-3 and J usage is TRBJ2-2; a possible D gene is TRBD2 (5 bases). Sequencing was performed on blood. The DNA for the CDR3 is TGTGCCAGCAGCCCCGGCCTAGCCGGTGGAGCTAACACCGGGGAGCTGTTTTTT. It encodes CASSPGLAGGANTGELFF.